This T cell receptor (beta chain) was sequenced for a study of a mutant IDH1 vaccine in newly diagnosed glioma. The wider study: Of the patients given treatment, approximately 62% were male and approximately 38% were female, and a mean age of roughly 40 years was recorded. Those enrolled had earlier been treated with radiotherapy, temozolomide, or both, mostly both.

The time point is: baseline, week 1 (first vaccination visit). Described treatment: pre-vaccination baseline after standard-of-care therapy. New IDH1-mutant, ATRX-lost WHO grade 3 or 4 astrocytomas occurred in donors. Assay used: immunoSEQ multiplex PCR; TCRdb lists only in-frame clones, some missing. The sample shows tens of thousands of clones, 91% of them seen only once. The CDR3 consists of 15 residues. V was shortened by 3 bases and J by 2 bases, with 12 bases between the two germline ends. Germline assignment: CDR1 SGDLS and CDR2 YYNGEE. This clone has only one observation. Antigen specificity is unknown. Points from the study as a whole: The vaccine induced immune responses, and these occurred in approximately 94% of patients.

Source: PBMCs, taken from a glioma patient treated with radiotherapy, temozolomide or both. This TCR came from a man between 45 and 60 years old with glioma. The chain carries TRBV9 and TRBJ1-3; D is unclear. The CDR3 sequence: CASSEAGATGNTIYF. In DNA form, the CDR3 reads TGTGCCAGCAGCGAGGCAGGCGCTACTGGAAACACCATATATTTT.